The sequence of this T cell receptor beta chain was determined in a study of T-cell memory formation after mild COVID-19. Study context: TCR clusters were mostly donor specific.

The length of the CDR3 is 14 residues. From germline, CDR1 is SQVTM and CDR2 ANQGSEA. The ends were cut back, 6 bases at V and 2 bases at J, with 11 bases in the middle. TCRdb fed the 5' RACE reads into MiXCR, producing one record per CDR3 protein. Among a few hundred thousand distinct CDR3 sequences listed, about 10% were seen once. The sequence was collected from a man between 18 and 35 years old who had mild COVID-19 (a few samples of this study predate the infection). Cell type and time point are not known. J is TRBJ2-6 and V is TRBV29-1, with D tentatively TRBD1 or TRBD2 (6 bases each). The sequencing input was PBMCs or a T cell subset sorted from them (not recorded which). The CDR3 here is CSVEGEAGANVLTF. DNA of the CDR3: TGCAGCGTCGAGGGGGAGGCTGGGGCCAACGTCCTGACTTTC. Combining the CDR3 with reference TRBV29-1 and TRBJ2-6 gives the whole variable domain SAVISQKPSRDICQRGTSLTIQCQVDSQVTMMFWYRQQPGQSLTLIATANQGSEATYESGFVIDKFPISRPNLTFSTLTVSNMSPEDSSIYLCSVEGEAGANVLTFGAGSRLTVL.